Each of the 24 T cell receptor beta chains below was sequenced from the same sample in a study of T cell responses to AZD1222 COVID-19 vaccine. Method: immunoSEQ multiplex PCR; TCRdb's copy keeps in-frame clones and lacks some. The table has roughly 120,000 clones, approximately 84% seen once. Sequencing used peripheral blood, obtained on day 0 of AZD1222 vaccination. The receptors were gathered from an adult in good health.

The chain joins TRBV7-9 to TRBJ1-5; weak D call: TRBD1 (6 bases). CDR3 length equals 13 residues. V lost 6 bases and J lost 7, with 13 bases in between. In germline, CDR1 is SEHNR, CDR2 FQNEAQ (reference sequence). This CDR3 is CASRSEGGQPQHF. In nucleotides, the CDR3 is TGTGCCAGCAGATCGGAGGGGGGGCAGCCCCAGCATTTT.

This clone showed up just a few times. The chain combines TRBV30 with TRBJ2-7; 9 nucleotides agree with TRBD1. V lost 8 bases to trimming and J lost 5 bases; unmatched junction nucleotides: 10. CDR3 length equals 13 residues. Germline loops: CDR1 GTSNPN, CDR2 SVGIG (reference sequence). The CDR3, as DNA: TGTGCCCTCGAATGGGACAGGGACAACGAGCAGTACTTC. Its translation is CALEWDRDNEQYF.

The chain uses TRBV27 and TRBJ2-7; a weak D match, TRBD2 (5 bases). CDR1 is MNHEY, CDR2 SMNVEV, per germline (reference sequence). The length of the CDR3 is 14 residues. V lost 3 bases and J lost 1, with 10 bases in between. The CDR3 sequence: CASSFRDLSYEQYF. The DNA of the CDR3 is TGTGCCAGCAGTTTTCGGGATCTTTCCTACGAGCAGTACTTC.

This CDR3 is CASSSLEPQHF. The CDR3 DNA reads TGTGCCAGCAGTTCCTTGGAGCCCCAGCATTTT. The chain is built from TRBV28 and TRBJ1-5, with D uncertain. V was trimmed by 4 bases and J by 8 bases, leaving 6 bases between them. CDR1 and CDR2 (germline): MDHEN, SYDVKM. The CDR3 is made up of 11 amino acids.

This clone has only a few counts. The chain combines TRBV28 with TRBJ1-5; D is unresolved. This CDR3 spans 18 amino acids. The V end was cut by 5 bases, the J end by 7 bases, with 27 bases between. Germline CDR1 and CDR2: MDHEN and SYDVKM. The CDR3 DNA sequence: TGTGCCAGCAGTCCTCGTGATCCCTCCACGGGAGGAGGGCAGCCCCAGCATTTT. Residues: CASSPRDPSTGGGQPQHF.

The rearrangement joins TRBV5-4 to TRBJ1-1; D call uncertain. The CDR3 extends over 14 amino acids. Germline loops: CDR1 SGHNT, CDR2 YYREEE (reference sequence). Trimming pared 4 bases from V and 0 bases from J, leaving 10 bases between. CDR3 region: CASSPGSMNTEAFF. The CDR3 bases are TGTGCCAGCAGCCCGGGCAGCATGAACACTGAAGCTTTCTTT.

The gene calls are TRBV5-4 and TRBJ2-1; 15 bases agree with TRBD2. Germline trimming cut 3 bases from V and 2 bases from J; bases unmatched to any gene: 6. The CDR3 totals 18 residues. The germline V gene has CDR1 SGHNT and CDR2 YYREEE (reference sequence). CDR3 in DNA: TGTGCCAGCAGCTCCGGACTAGCGGGAGGGTCGACCTACAATGAGCAGTTCTTC. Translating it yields CASSSGLAGGSTYNEQFF.

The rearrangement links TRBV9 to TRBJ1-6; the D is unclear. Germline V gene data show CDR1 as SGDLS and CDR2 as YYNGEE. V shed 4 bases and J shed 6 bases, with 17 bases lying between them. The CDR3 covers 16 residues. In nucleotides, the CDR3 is TGTGCCAGCAGCCCACACGAACGATCAGTTAATTCACCCCTCCACTTT. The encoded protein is CASSPHERSVNSPLHF.

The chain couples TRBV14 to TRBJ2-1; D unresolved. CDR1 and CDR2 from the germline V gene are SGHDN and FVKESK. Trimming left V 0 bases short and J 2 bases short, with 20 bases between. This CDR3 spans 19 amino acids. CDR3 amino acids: CASSQDVTFGRTTYNEQFF. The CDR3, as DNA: TGTGCCAGCAGCCAAGATGTTACCTTTGGCCGTACGACCTACAATGAGCAGTTCTTC.

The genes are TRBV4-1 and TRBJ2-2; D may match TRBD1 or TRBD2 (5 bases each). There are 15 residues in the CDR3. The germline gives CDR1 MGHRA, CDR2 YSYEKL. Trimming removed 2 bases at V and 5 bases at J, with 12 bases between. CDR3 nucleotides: TGCGCCAGCAGCCAACCCGGGACGTCGACCGGGGAGCTGTTTTTT. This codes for CASSQPGTSTGELFF.

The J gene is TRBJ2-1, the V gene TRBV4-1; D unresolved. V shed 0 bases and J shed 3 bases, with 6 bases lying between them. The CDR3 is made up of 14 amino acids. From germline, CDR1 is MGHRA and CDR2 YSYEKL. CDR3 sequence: CASSQEAIYNEQFF. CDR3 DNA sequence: TGCGCCAGCAGCCAAGAGGCCATCTACAATGAGCAGTTCTTC.

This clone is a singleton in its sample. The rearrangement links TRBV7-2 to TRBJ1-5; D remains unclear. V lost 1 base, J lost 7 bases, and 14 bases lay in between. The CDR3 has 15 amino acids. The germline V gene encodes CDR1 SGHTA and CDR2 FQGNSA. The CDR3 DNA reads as TGTGCCAGCAGCTTAGGGTTTGGCGGGGAACAGCCCCAGCATTTT. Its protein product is CASSLGFGGEQPQHF. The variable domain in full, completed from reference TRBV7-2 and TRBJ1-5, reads GAGVSQSPSNKVTEKGKDVELRCDPISGHTALYWYRQSLGQGLEFLIYFQGNSAPDKSGLPSDRFSAERTGGSVSTLTIQRTQQEDSAVYLCASSLGFGGEQPQHFGDGTRLSIL.

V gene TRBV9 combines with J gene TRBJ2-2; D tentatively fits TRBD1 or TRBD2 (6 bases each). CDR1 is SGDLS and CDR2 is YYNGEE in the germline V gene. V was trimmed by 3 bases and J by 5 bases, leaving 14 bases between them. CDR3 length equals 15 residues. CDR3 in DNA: TGTGCCAGCAGCGACCCGTCGGGGGCAACCGGGGAGCTGTTTTTT. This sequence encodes CASSDPSGATGELFF.

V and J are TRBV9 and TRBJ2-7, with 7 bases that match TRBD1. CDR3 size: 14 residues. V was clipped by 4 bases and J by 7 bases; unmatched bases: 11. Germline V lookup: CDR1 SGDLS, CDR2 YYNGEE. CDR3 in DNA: TGTGCCAGCAGCCCCACCGGGACAGACGGGGAGCAGTACTTC. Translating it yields CASSPTGTDGEQYF. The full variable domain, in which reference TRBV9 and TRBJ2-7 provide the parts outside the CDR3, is DSGVTQTPKHLITATGQRVTLRCSPRSGDLSVYWYQQSLDQGLQFLIQYYNGEERAKGNILERFSAQQFPDLHSELNLSSLELGDSALYFCASSPTGTDGEQYFGPGTRLTVT.

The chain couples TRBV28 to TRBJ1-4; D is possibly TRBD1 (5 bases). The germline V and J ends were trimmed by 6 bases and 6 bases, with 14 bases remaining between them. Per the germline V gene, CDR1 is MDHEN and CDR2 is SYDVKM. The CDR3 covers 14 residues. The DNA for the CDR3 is TGTGCCAGCAGATCCATCGGGGGGGATGAAAAACTGTTTTTT. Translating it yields CASRSIGGDEKLFF.

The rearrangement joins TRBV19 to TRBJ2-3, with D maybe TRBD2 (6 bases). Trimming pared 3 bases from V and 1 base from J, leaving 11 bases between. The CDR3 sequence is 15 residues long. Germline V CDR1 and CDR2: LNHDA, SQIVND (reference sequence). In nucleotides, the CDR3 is TGTGCCAGTAGTATGACCGGGGGTGGCACAGATACGCAGTATTTT. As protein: CASSMTGGGTDTQYF.

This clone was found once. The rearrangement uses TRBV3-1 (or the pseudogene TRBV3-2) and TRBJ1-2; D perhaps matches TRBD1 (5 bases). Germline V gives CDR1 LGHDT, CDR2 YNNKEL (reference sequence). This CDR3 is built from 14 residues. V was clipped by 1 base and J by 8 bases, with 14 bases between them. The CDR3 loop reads CASSQGGVRDGYTF. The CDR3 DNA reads TGTGCCAGCAGCCAAGGGGGGGTCCGGGACGGCTACACCTTC.

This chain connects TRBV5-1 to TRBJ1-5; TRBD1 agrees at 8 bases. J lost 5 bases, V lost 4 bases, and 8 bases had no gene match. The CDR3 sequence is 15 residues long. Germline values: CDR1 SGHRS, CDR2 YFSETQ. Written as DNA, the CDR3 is TGCGCCAGCAGCCCCGGACAGGGAGGGTATCAGCCCCAGCATTTT. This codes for CASSPGQGGYQPQHF.

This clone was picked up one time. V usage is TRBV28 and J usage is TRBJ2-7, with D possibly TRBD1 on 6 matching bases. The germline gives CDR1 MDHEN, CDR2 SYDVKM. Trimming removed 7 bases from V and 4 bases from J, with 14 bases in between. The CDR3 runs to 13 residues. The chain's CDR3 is CASTLTGAYEQYF. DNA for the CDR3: TGTGCCAGCACTTTGACAGGAGCATACGAGCAGTACTTC. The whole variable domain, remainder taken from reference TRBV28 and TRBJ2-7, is DVKVTQSSRYLVKRTGEKVFLECVQDMDHENMFWYRQDPGLGLRLIYFSYDVKMKEKGDIPEGYSVSREKKERFSLILESASTNQTSMYLCASTLTGAYEQYFGPGTRLTVT.

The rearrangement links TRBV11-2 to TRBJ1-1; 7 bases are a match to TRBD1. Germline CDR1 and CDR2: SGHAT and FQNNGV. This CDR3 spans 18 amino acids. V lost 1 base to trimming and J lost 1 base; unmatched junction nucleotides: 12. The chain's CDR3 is CASSLVLTGRMGNTEAFF. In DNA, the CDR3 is TGTGCCAGCAGCTTAGTCTTGACAGGGCGAATGGGGAACACTGAAGCTTTCTTT.

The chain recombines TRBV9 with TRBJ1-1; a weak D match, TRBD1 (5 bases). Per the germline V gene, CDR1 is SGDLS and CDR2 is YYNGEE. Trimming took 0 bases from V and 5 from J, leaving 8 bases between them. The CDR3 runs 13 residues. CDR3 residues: CASSVAWGTEAFF. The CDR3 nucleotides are TGTGCCAGCAGCGTAGCTTGGGGGACTGAAGCTTTCTTT.

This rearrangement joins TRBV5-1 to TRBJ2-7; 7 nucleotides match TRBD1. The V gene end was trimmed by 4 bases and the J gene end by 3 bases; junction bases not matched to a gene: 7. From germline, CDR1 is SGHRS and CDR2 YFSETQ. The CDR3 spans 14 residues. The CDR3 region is CASSLPGQHYEQYF. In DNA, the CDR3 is TGCGCCAGCAGCCTTCCGGGACAGCACTACGAGCAGTACTTC.

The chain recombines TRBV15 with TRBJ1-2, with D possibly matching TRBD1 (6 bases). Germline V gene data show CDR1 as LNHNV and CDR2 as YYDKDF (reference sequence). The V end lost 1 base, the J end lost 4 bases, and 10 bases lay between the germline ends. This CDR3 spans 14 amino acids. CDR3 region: CATSRGTVAYGYTF. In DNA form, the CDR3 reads TGTGCCACCAGCAGAGGGACAGTGGCCTATGGCTACACCTTC.

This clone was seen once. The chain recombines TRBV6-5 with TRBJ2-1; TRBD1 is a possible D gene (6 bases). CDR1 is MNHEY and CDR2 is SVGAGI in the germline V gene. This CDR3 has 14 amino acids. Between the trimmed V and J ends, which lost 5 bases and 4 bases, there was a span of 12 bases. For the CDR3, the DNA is TGTGCCAGCAGTACACCGGGACAATACAATGAGCAGTTCTTC. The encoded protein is CASSTPGQYNEQFF.